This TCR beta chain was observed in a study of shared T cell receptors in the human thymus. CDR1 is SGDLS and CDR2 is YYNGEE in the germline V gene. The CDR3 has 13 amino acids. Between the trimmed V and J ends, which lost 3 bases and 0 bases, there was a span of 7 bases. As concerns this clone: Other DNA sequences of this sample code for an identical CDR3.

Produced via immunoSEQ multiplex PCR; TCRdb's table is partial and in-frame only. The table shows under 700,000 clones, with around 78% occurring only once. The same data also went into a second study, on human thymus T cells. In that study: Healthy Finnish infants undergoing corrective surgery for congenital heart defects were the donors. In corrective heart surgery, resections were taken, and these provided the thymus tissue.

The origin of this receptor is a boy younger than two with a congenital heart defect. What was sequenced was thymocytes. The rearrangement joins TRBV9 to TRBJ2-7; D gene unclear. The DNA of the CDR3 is TGTGCCAGCAGCGCGGGTAGCTCCTACGAGCAGTACTTC. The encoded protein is CASSAGSSYEQYF. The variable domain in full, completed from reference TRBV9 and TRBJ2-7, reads DSGVTQTPKHLITATGQRVTLRCSPRSGDLSVYWYQQSLDQGLQFLIQYYNGEERAKGNILERFSAQQFPDLHSELNLSSLELGDSALYFCASSAGSSYEQYFGPGTRLTVT.